Included here is one T cell receptor (beta chain) sequence, with context. The target antigen is unknown. V was clipped by 0 bases and J by 4 bases; unmatched bases: 6. The CDR3 runs to 15 residues. Germline lookup yields CDR1 DFQATT and CDR2 SNEGSKA (reference sequence). The source of the sample is a study of blood T cells in healthy people across ages. Study results and caveats: Older individuals had lower TCR beta diversity per million T cells (the decline was roughly linear). Estimates of total diversity, which came from one million sequenced T cells, were considered to be underestimates. CMV status of donors was unknown, possibly confounding expanded clonotype changes.

Alongside a J-beta primer mix, a sample-barcoded 5' primer served in a second PCR lasting 7 to 11 cycles. A template-switch adaptor that had 12 random nucleotides put a tag on each cDNA molecule. TCRdb reprocessed the 5' RACE reads via MiXCR and lists one record per CDR3 protein. The sample carries about 900,000 distinct CDR3 sequences, 60% to 80% recorded once. The TCR comes from a man younger than 45 in good health. The sequenced sample was blood. The rearrangement joins TRBV20-1 to TRBJ2-5, with 9 bases aligning to TRBD2. The CDR3 sequence: CSAREGTSWGETQYF. The CDR3 DNA sequence: TGCAGTGCTAGAGAGGGGACTAGCTGGGGAGAGACCCAGTACTTC.